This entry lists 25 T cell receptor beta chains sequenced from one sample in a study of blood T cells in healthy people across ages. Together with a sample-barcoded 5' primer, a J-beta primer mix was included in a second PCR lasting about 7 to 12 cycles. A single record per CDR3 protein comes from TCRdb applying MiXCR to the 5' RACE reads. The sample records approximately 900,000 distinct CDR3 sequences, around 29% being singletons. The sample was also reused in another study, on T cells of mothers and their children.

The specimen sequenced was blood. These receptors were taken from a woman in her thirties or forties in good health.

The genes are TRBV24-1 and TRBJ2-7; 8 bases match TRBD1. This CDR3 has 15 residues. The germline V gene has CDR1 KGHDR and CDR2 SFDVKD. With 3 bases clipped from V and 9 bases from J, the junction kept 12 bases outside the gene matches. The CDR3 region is CATSDTRTGLSGQYF. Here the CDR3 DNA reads TGTGCCACCAGTGATACGAGGACAGGGTTGAGCGGGCAGTACTTC.

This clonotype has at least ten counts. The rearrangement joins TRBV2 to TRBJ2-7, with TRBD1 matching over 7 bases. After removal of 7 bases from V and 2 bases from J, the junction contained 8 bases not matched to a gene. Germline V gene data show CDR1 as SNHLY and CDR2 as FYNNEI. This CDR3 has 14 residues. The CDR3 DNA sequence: TGTGCCAGCACCCCCGAACAGGGGACCTACGAGCAGTACTTC. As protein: CASTPEQGTYEQYF. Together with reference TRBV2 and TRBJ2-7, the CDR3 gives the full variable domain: EPEVTQTPSHQVTQMGQEVILRCVPISNHLYFYWYRQILGQKVEFLVSFYNNEISEKSEIFDDQFSVERPDGSNFTLKIRSTKLEDSAMYFCASTPEQGTYEQYFGPGTRLTVT.

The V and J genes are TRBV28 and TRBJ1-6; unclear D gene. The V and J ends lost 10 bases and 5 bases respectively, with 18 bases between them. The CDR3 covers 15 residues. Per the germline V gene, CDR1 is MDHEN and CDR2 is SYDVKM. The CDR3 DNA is TGTGCCACCGCGTCTAGGACCCTACATAATTCACCCCTCCACTTT. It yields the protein CATASRTLHNSPLHF.

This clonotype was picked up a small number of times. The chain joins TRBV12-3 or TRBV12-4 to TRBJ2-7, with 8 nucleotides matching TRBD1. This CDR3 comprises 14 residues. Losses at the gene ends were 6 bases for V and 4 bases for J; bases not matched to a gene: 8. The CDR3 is CASSGTGRLYEQYF. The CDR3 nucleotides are TGTGCCAGCAGCGGGACAGGCCGACTTTACGAGCAGTACTTC.

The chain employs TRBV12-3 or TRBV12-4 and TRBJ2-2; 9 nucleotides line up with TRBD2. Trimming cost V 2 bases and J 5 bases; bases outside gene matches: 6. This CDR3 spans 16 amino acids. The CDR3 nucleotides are TGTGCCAGCAGTTTATGGCGGGGGGGCTGGACCGGGGAGCTGTTTTTT. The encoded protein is CASSLWRGGWTGELFF.

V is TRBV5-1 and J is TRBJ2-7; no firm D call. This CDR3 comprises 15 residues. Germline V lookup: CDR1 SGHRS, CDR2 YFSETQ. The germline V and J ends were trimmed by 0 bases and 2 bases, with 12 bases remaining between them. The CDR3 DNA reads TGCGCCAGCAGCTTGGAAGTGGGGATCCCCTACGAGCAGTACTTC. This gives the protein CASSLEVGIPYEQYF. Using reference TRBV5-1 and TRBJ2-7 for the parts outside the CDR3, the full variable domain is KAGVTQTPRYLIKTRGQQVTLSCSPISGHRSVSWYQQTPGQGLQFLFEYFSETQRNKGNFPGRFSGRQFSNSRSEMNVSTLELGDSALYLCASSLEVGIPYEQYFGPGTRLTVT.

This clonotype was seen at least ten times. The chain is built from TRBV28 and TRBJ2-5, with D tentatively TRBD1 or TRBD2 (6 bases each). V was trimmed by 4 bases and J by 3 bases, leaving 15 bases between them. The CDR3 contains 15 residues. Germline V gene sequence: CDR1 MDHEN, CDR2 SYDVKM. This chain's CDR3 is CASSWGLKGEETQYF. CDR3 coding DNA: TGTGCCAGCAGTTGGGGACTGAAGGGGGAAGAGACCCAGTACTTC.

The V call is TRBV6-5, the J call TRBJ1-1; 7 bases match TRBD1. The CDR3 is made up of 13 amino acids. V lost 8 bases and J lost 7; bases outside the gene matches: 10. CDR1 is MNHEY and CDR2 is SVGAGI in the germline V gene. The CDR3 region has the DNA TGTGCCAGCGCTCCAGGGGGTTACGTTGAAGCTTTCTTT. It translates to CASAPGGYVEAFF.

The CDR3 here is CACELGQGNAGANVLTF. The CDR3 DNA is TGTGCCTGTGAACTGGGACAGGGGAATGCTGGGGCCAACGTCCTGACTTTC. V and J are TRBV7-9 and TRBJ2-6, with 10 bases matching TRBD1. CDR3 length equals 17 residues. CDR1 SEHNR and CDR2 FQNEAQ come from the germline V gene (reference sequence). The junction had 12 bases not matched to a gene; V was cut back by 11 bases and J by 2 bases.

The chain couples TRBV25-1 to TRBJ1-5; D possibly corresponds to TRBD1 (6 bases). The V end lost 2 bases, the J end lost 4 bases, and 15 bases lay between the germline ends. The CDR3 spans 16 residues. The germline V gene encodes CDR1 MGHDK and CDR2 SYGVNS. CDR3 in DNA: TGTGCCAGCAGTGAAGGCAGTGGGACACGGAATCAGCCCCAGCATTTT. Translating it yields CASSEGSGTRNQPQHF.

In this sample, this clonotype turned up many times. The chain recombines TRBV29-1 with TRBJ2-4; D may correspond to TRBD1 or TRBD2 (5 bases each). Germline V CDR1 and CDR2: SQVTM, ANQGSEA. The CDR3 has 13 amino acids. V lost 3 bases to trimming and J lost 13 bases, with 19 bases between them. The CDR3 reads CSVDPAGRGEQYF. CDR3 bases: TGCAGCGTTGATCCGGCAGGGCGTGGGGAGCAGTACTTC. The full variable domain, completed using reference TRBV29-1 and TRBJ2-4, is SAVISQKPSRDICQRGTSLTIQCQVDSQVTMMFWYRQQPGQSLTLIATANQGSEATYESGFVIDKFPISRPNLTFSTLTVSNMSPEDSSIYLCSVDPAGRGEQYFGAGTRLSVL.

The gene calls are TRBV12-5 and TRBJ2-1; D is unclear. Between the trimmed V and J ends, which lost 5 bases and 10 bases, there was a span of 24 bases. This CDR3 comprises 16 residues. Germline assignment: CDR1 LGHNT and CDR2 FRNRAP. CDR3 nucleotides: TGTGCTAGTGGTCTAATAATTCCGGACGGGTCCTACGAGCAGTTCTTC. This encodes CASGLIIPDGSYEQFF.

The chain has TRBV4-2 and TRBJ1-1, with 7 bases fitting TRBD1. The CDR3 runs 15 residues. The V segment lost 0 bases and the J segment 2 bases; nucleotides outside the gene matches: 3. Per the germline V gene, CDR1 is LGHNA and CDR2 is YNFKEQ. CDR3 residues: CASSQEPGGNTEAFF. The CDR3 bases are TGTGCCAGCAGCCAAGAACCAGGGGGTAACACTGAAGCTTTCTTT.

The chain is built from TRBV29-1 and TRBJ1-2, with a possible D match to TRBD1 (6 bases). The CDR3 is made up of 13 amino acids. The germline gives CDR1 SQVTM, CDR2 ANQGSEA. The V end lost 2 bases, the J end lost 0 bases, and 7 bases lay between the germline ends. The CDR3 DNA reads TGCAGCGTTGAACAGGGGTCTAACTATGGCTACACCTTC. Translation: CSVEQGSNYGYTF.

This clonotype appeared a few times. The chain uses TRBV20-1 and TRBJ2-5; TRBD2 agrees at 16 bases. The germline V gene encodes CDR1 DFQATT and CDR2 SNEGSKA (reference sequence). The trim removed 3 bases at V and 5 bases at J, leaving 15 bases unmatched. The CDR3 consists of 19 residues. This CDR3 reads CSASALPGLAGGQRETQYF. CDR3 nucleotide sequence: TGCAGTGCTAGCGCCCTACCGGGACTAGCGGGGGGGCAGCGGGAGACCCAGTACTTC.

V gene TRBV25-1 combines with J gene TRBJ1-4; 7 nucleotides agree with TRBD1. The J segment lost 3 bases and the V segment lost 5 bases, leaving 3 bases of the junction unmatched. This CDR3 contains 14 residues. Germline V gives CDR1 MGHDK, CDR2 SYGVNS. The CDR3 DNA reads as TGTGCCAGCAGTAGGGACAGCTCTAATGAAAAACTGTTTTTT. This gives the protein CASSRDSSNEKLFF.

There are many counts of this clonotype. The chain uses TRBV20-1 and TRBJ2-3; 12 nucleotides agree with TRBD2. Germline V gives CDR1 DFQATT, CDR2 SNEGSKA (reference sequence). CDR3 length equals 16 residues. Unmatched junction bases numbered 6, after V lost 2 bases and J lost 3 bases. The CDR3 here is CSARLGLAGSTDTQYF. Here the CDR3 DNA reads TGCAGTGCTAGACTCGGACTAGCGGGGTCGACAGATACGCAGTATTTT.

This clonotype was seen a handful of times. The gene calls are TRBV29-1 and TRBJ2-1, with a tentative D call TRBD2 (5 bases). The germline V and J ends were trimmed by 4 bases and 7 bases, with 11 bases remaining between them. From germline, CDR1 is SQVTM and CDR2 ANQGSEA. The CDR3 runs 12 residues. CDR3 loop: CSVVVLANEQFF. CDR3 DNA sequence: TGCAGCGTTGTAGTTCTAGCAAATGAGCAGTTCTTC.

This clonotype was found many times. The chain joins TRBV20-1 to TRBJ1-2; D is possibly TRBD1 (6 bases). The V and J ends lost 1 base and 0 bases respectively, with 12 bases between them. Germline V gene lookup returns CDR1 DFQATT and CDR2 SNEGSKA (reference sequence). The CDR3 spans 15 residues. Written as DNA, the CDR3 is TGCAGTGCTAGAGCCCACGGGGGCTCTAACTATGGCTACACCTTC. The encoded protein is CSARAHGGSNYGYTF.

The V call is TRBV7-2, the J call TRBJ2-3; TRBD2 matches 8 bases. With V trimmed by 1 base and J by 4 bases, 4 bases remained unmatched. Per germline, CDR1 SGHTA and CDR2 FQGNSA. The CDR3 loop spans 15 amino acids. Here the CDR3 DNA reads TGTGCCAGCAGCTTAGTTCGGGGGGGGGCAGATACGCAGTATTTT. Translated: CASSLVRGGADTQYF. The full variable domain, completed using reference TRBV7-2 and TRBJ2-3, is GAGVSQSPSNKVTEKGKDVELRCDPISGHTALYWYRQSLGQGLEFLIYFQGNSAPDKSGLPSDRFSAERTGGSVSTLTIQRTQQEDSAVYLCASSLVRGGADTQYFGPGTRLTVL.

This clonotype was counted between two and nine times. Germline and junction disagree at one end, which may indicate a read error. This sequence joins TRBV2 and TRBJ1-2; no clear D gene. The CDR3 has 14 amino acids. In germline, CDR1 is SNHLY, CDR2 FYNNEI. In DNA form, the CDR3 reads TGTGCCAACAGTGAAGCGTTGGCAGGCTATGGATACACCTTC. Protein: CANSEALAGYGYTF.

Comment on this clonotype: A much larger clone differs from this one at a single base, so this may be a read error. The CDR3 coding sequence is TGTGCCAGCGGACACAGTACCCGTGAACAGTTCTTC. It yields the protein CASGHSTREQFF. The chain combines TRBV6-1 with TRBJ2-1; possible D gene TRBD1, 5 bases. With 8 bases removed from V and 13 bases from J, the gap between germline ends came to 18 bases. CDR1 MNHNS and CDR2 SASEGT come from the germline V gene. This CDR3 is built from 12 residues.

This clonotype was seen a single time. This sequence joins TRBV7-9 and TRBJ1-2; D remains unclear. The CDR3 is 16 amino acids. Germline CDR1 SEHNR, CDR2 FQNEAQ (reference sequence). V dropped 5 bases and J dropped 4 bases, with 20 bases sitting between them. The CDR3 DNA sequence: TGTGCCAGCAGCACGGACGGGGTTTCGGCAGGCTATGGCTACACCTTC. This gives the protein CASSTDGVSAGYGYTF.

CDR3 in amino acids: CASSLDSSTYEQYF. The CDR3 region has the DNA TGTGCCAGCAGTCTCGACAGCTCGACCTACGAGCAGTACTTC. The chain combines TRBV12-3 or TRBV12-4 with TRBJ2-7; D might be TRBD1 (5 bases). CDR3 length: 14 amino acids. Trimming pared 5 bases from V and 2 bases from J, leaving 13 bases between.

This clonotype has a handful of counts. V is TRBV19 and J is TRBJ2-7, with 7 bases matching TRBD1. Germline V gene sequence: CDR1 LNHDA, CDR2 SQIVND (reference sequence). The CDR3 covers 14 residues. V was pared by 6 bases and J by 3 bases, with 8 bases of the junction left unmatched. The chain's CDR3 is CASSPTGFDYEQYF. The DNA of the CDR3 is TGTGCCAGTAGCCCGACAGGGTTCGACTACGAGCAGTACTTC.